The 15 T cell receptor beta chains listed next were all sequenced from one sample in a study of CD8 T cells in Susac syndrome. With random hexamers, reverse transcription was performed on about 0.45 to 1 ug of RNA. One entry per CDR3 protein results from TCRdb running MiXCR on the immunoSEQ multiplex PCR reads. The table has some 180,000 distinct CDR3 sequences, about 94% seen once. The source material was CD4+ T cells from PBMCs. The receptors were gathered from a human donor in good health.

The rearrangement uses TRBV7-6 and TRBJ1-1; no reliable D call. Trimming removed 5 bases at V and 10 bases at J, with 17 bases between. This CDR3 has 13 amino acids. Germline CDR1 and CDR2: SGHVS and FNYEAQ. CDR3 DNA sequence: TGTGCCAGCAGCCAAGAGGTTACTAGTGCAGCTTTCTTT. Encoded protein: CASSQEVTSAAFF.

In its sample, this clonotype was seen once. V usage is TRBV3-1 and J usage is TRBJ2-4; D may be TRBD2 (5 bases). Germline V gene sequence: CDR1 LGHDT, CDR2 YNNKEL (reference sequence). This CDR3 has 19 residues. V was pared by 0 bases and J by 0 bases, with 18 bases between. CDR3 amino acids: CASSQDYLGSGKAKNIQYF. The CDR3 bases are TGTGCCAGCAGCCAAGATTATCTGGGGAGCGGCAAAGCCAAAAACATTCAGTACTTC.

In nucleotides, the CDR3 is TGTGCCAGCAGCCAAGGGGGGGTTAGTCAGCCCCAGCATTTT. It encodes CASSQGGVSQPQHF. The V call is TRBV3-1, the J call TRBJ1-5, with D possibly TRBD1 on 5 matching bases. The CDR3 runs to 14 residues. Trimming left V 1 base short and J 6 bases short, with 10 bases between. The germline CDR1 and CDR2 sequences are LGHDT and YNNKEL (reference sequence).

The chain uses TRBV29-1 and TRBJ2-3, with D uncertain. Trimming stripped 6 bases from V and 3 bases from J, with 10 bases between. This CDR3 contains 12 residues. Looked up from germline, CDR1 is SQVTM and CDR2 is ANQGSEA. The CDR3 spells CSVAGPTDTQYF. The CDR3 nucleotides are TGCAGCGTCGCAGGACCTACAGATACGCAGTATTTT.

This chain uses TRBV20-1 with TRBJ2-3, with D uncertain. The CDR3 totals 12 residues. V lost 8 bases and J 4 bases, leaving 13 bases between the germline ends. Looked up from germline, CDR1 is DFQATT and CDR2 is SNEGSKA (reference sequence). CDR3 nucleotide sequence: TGCAGTACTGCCGAGGTGGCAGATACGCAGTATTTT. It codes for CSTAEVADTQYF.

The CDR3 DNA sequence: TGCAGTGCTAGAGTTTATGCAGGAAGCAATGAGCAGTTCTTC. Translating it yields CSARVYAGSNEQFF. The chain uses TRBV20-1 and TRBJ2-1; D remains ambiguous. Trimming took 1 base from V and 6 from J, leaving 13 bases between them. CDR3 size: 14 residues. Looked up from germline, CDR1 is DFQATT and CDR2 is SNEGSKA (reference sequence).

This clonotype appeared once. V is TRBV12-3 or TRBV12-4 and J is TRBJ2-1; the D gene is possibly TRBD2 (6 bases). V was cut by 4 bases and J by 8 bases, with 9 bases left in between. This CDR3 has 12 residues. The CDR3 sequence: CASSWRAYEQFF. The CDR3, as DNA: TGTGCCAGCAGTTGGAGGGCCTATGAGCAGTTCTTC.

The chain links TRBV20-1 to TRBJ2-6; D possibly corresponds to TRBD2 (6 bases). The CDR3 sequence is 15 residues long. Germline V lookup: CDR1 DFQATT, CDR2 SNEGSKA (reference sequence). V dropped 6 bases and J dropped 0 bases, with 12 bases sitting between them. CDR3: CSALAALSGANVLTF. The CDR3 nucleotides read TGCAGTGCGTTAGCGGCCCTCTCTGGGGCCAACGTCCTGACTTTC.

The chain joins TRBV5-1 to TRBJ2-1; 7 nucleotides agree with TRBD1. With 6 bases clipped from V and 2 bases from J, the junction kept 5 bases outside the gene matches. Germline CDR1 SGHRS, CDR2 YFSETQ. CDR3 length: 14 residues. CDR3 sequence (DNA): TGCGCCAGCAACGACAGGGCGGCCTACAATGAGCAGTTCTTC. Encoded protein: CASNDRAAYNEQFF.

This rearrangement joins TRBV15 to TRBJ2-7; a possible D gene is TRBD2 (5 bases). The CDR3 is 14 residues long. Germline CDR1 and CDR2: LNHNV and YYDKDF (reference sequence). Deletions cut 5 bases from V and 0 bases from J, with 11 bases between. The CDR3 DNA reads as TGTGCCACCAGCGGCGGAACTAGCTCCTACGAGCAGTACTTC. Protein sequence: CATSGGTSSYEQYF.

This chain joins TRBV5-1 and TRBJ2-1; 10 bases agree with TRBD2. The V gene's germline CDR1 is SGHRS and CDR2 YFSETQ. V gave up 0 bases and J gave up 9 bases; unmatched junction bases: 9. The CDR3 runs 16 residues. The CDR3 region has the DNA TGCGCCAGCAGCTTGGCTCTAGCGGGAGTGGACGGTGAGCAGTTCTTC. Translation gives CASSLALAGVDGEQFF. The entire variable domain, with the rest obtained from reference TRBV5-1 and TRBJ2-1, is as follows: KAGVTQTPRYLIKTRGQQVTLSCSPISGHRSVSWYQQTPGQGLQFLFEYFSETQRNKGNFPGRFSGRQFSNSRSEMNVSTLELGDSALYLCASSLALAGVDGEQFFGPGTRLTVL.

The V call is TRBV29-1, the J call TRBJ2-3; D call uncertain. In germline, CDR1 is SQVTM, CDR2 ANQGSEA. Trimming shortened V by 4 bases and J by 0 bases, and 2 bases separated the two germline ends. The length of the CDR3 is 11 residues. The DNA of the CDR3 is TGCAGCGTTGGTAGCACAGATACGCAGTATTTT. It encodes CSVGSTDTQYF.

This chain connects TRBV27 to TRBJ2-1, with 8 nucleotides matching TRBD2. Trimming took 10 bases from V and 7 from J; bases not matched to a gene: 15. This CDR3 region has 15 residues. CDR1 is MNHEY, CDR2 SMNVEV, per germline (reference sequence). CDR3 nucleotides: TGTGCCACCCTACGCGCTAGCGGGTTGAGGAATGAGCAGTTCTTC. Translated: CATLRASGLRNEQFF.

The rearrangement links TRBV11-1 to TRBJ2-1, with 8 bases fitting TRBD2. The CDR3 totals 16 residues. The V gene end was trimmed by 5 bases and the J gene end by 8 bases; junction bases not matched to a gene: 14. The germline V gene has CDR1 SGHAT and CDR2 FQDESV (reference sequence). The CDR3 loop reads CASSTWSGRKFYEQFF. The CDR3 DNA reads as TGTGCCAGCAGCACCTGGAGCGGGAGAAAGTTCTATGAGCAGTTCTTC.

The chain combines TRBV2 with TRBJ2-7; D possibly matches TRBD1 or TRBD2 (5 bases each). The V end was cut by 4 bases, the J end by 2 bases, with 15 bases between. CDR1 is SNHLY and CDR2 is FYNNEI in the germline V gene. The CDR3 runs to 15 residues. The CDR3 loop reads CASSGGLQSAYEQYF. DNA of the CDR3: TGTGCCAGCAGTGGGGGGTTGCAGTCCGCCTACGAGCAGTACTTC.